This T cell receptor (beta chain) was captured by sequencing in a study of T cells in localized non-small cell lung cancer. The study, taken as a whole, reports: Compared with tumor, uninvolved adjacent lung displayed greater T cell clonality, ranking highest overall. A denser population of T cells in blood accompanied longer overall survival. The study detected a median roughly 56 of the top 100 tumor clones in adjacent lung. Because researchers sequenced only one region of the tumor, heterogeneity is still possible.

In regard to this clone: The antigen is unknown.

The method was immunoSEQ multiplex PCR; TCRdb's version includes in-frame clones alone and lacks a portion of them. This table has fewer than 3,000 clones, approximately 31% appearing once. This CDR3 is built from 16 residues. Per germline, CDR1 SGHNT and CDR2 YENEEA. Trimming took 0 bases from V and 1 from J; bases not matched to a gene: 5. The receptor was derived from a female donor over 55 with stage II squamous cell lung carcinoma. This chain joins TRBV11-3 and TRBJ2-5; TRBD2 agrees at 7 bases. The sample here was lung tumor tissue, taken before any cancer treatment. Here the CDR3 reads CASSLDRGGGQETQYF. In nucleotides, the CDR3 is TGTGCCAGCAGCTTAGATCGTGGGGGGGGCCAAGAGACCCAGTACTTC.